This T cell receptor beta chain derives from a study of Tregs in tolerant kidney transplant recipients. Study-level results: Biological reproducibility was not directly addressed in this study.

A word on this clone: The antigen is undetermined.

Related graft donors supplied nonmyeloablative bone marrow transplants, and mixed chimerism was transient. Thawed PBMCs were FACS-sorted into unstimulated CD4+CD25+CD127- regulatory T cells, CD4+CD25- non-regulatory cells, CD4 and CD8 cells. TCRdb's table, derived via immunoSEQ multiplex PCR, lists solely in-frame clones and lacks some. This table holds 90,000 or so clones, 90% to 95% found once. The CDR3 is 18 amino acids. J lost 5 bases, V lost 0 bases, and 10 bases had no gene match. Germline values: CDR1 MGHRA, CDR2 YSYEKL. This receptor was taken from a human patient who received a combined kidney and bone marrow transplant. Some T cells here may be from the graft donor. The V gene is TRBV4-1, the J gene TRBJ2-5; 12 bases map to TRBD2. Source: CD4+ T cells from blood (PBMCs), taken 12 months after the transplant. The CDR3 DNA sequence: TGCGCCAGCAGCCAAGATGAAGGACTAGCGGGGCGTGAGGAGACCCAGTACTTC. It yields the protein CASSQDEGLAGREETQYF.